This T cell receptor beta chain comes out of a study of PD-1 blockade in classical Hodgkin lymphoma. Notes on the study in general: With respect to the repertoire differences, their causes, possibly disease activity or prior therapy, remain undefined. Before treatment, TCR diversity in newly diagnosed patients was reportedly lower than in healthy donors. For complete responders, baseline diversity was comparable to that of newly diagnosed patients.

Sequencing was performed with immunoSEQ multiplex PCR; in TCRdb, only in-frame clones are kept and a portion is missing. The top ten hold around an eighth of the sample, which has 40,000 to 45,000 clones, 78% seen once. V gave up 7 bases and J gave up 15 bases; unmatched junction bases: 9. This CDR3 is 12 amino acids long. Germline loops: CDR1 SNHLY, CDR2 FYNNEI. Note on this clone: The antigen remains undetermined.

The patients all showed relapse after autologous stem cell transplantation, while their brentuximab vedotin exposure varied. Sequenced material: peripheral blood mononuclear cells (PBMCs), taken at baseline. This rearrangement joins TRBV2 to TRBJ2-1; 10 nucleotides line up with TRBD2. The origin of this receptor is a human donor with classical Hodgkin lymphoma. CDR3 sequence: CASKAGGPRRFF. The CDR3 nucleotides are TGTGCCAGCAAAGCGGGGGGGCCTCGTCGGTTCTTC.